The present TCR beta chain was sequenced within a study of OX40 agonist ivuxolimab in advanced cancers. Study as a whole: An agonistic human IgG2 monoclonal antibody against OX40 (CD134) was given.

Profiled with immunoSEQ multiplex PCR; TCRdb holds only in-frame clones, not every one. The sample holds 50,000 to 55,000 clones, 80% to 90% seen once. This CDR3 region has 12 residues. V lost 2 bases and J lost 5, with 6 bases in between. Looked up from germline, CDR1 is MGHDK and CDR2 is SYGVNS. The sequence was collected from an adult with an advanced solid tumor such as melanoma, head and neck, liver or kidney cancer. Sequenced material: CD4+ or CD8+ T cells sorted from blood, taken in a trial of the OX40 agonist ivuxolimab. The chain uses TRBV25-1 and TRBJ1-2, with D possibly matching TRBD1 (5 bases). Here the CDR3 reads CASSERGYGYTF. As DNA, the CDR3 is TGTGCCAGCAGTGAAAGGGGATATGGCTACACCTTC.